This entry is about one T cell receptor beta chain. The data originate from a study of blood T cell repertoires in COVID-19. On the study more broadly: The origin of the acute and convalescent COVID-19 samples was the United States, Italy and Spain. Sources were T cells, B-cell-depleted T cells, or PBMCs; the material itself was cDNA or gDNA.

Per the germline V gene, CDR1 is ENHRY and CDR2 is SYGVKD. The CDR3 is made up of 18 amino acids. V was clipped by 10 bases and J by 2 bases; unmatched bases: 10. Method: immunoSEQ multiplex PCR; TCRdb's copy keeps in-frame clones and lacks some. The sample has around 250,000 clones; about nine tenths are singletons. This TCR came from a man in his sixties with acute or convalescent COVID-19. V usage is TRBV10-3 and J usage is TRBJ2-2, with 16 bases aligning to TRBD2. The sample comprised peripheral blood. CDR3 region: CATGGTSGRARNTGELFF. The CDR3 coding sequence is TGTGCCACCGGGGGGACTAGCGGGAGGGCCAGAAACACCGGGGAGCTGTTTTTT.